The entry that follows covers one T cell receptor beta chain sequence. V shed 3 bases and J shed 4 bases, with 12 bases lying between them. The germline V gene encodes CDR1 GTSNPN and CDR2 SVGIG (reference sequence). The CDR3 sequence is 13 residues long. The data were obtained in a study of blood T cell repertoires in COVID-19. As for the study in general: The origin of the acute and convalescent COVID-19 samples was the United States, Italy and Spain.

In the original workflow: Reference gene primer amplification gave nucleated cell count estimates. The assay was immunoSEQ multiplex PCR, and TCRdb's table has in-frame clones only and misses some. That table furnishes V, J and clone size, whereas the DNA furnished D and trimming. The table includes just over 300,000 clones, 85% to 90% detected once. Study members were between roughly 18 and 89 years old and lived in roughly 24 US regions. Participant-given clinical history determined each cohort assignment. The sequenced sample was PBMCs or T cells enriched from blood (not recorded which). V is TRBV30 and J is TRBJ1-2; possibly TRBD1 for D (6 bases). The source of this sequence is a man aged 25-45 years who had recovered from COVID-19. The CDR3 spells CAWSPGASYGYTF. As DNA, the CDR3 is TGTGCCTGGAGCCCAGGGGCGAGCTATGGCTACACCTTC.